Listed below are T cell receptor beta chains from one sample, sequenced in a study of blood T cell repertoires in COVID-19. The table came from immunoSEQ multiplex PCR; TCRdb's copy has only in-frame clones and leaves some out. Of roughly 73,000 clones in the sample, approximately 90% were seen once. Specimen: peripheral blood. These receptor sequences come from a man between 65 and 85 years old with active COVID-19. CDR3s include the opening cysteine and the closing phenylalanine or tryptophan. The D gene is left open where the match is weak. Expanded clones are given a class, and other clones once, few, many or no size at all.

j_call: TRBJ1-5
clone_size: NA
d_call: TRBD1
v_call: TRBV23-1
cdr3_nt: TGCGCCAGCAGGGGACCAGGGGGCGCCGGGGCCAATAGCAATCAGCCCCAGCATTTT
cdr3_aa: CASRGPGGAGANSNQPQHF

j_call: TRBJ2-2
clone_size: NA
d_call: NA
v_call: TRBV6-2/TRBV6-3
cdr3_nt: TGTGCCAGCAGTTACTCGCCGGTTGCCCGCACGTGGACCGGGGAGCTGTTTTTT
cdr3_aa: CASSYSPVARTWTGELFF

j_call: TRBJ2-1
clone_size: NA
d_call: TRBD2
v_call: TRBV19
cdr3_nt: TGTGCCAGTAGACCCCCCGGACTAGCGGGTGGTGAGCAGTTCTTC
cdr3_aa: CASRPPGLAGGEQFF

j_call: TRBJ2-2
clone_size: NA
d_call: TRBD1
v_call: TRBV5-6
cdr3_nt: TGTGCCAGCAGCTTTTGGGCAGGGGGCCTAGGCGGGGAGCTGTTTTTT
cdr3_aa: CASSFWAGGLGGELFF

j_call: TRBJ2-2
clone_size: NA
d_call: TRBD2
v_call: TRBV7-3
cdr3_nt: TGTGCCAGCAGCTTGGGGAGTCTGGCGGGAGGGCCCGGGGAGCTGTTTTTT
cdr3_aa: CASSLGSLAGGPGELFF

j_call: TRBJ2-2
clone_size: NA
d_call: NA
v_call: TRBV5-1
cdr3_nt: TGCGCCAGCAGCCCCCGGCCAGCGGGGGAGCTGTTTTTT
cdr3_aa: CASSPRPAGELFF

j_call: TRBJ2-7
clone_size: NA
d_call: TRBD1
v_call: TRBV27
cdr3_nt: TGTGCCAGCAGTTTAGGGACAGCAGGGCCCTACGAGCAGTACTTC
cdr3_aa: CASSLGTAGPYEQYF

j_call: TRBJ2-5
clone_size: NA
d_call: NA
v_call: TRBV6-1
cdr3_nt: TGTGCCAGCAGTGAATCCGGGGGGCCCCCCGGAGAGACCCAGTACTTC
cdr3_aa: CASSESGGPPGETQYF

j_call: TRBJ1-2
clone_size: NA
d_call: NA
v_call: TRBV27
cdr3_nt: TGTGCCAGCAGACCCCCCGGGGGTGGCTACACCTTC
cdr3_aa: CASRPPGGGYTF

j_call: TRBJ2-1
clone_size: NA
d_call: NA
v_call: TRBV21-1
cdr3_nt: TGTGCCAGCAGCGCCGGACCGCCGACAGGGTCCGGGTCCTACAATGAGCAGTTCTTC
cdr3_aa: CASSAGPPTGSGSYNEQFF

j_call: TRBJ2-7
clone_size: NA
d_call: TRBD2
v_call: TRBV5-4
cdr3_nt: TGTGCCAGCAGCTGGAGGGGAGGACTAGCGGGAGCCTACGAGCAGTACTTC
cdr3_aa: CASSWRGGLAGAYEQYF

j_call: TRBJ2-3
clone_size: NA
d_call: NA
v_call: TRBV9
cdr3_nt: TGTGCCAGCAGCGTAAACCCCCGCTGGGGCGGGGATACAGATACGCAGTATTTT
cdr3_aa: CASSVNPRWGGDTDTQYF

j_call: TRBJ2-7
clone_size: NA
d_call: NA
v_call: TRBV2
cdr3_nt: TGTGCCAGCAGTGAGGCAGGGGCCTACTCCTACGAGCAGTACTTC
cdr3_aa: CASSEAGAYSYEQYF

j_call: TRBJ1-4
clone_size: NA
d_call: NA
v_call: TRBV7-9
cdr3_nt: TGTGCCAGCAGCTTAGGGGCGGAGGGGGAAAAACTGTTTTTT
cdr3_aa: CASSLGAEGEKLFF

j_call: TRBJ1-1
clone_size: NA
d_call: NA
v_call: TRBV2
cdr3_nt: TGTGCCAGCGTCTCCCTGGGCGAAGCTTTCTTT
cdr3_aa: CASVSLGEAFF

j_call: TRBJ2-7
clone_size: NA
d_call: TRBD1
v_call: TRBV24-1
cdr3_nt: TGTGCCACCAGCCGGGACAGGGACCCGTACGAGCAGTACTTC
cdr3_aa: CATSRDRDPYEQYF

j_call: TRBJ2-1
clone_size: NA
d_call: TRBD2
v_call: TRBV27
cdr3_nt: TGTGCCAGCAGTTTTCCTCCGACTAGCGGGAGGCGGTCCTACAATGAGCAGTTCTTC
cdr3_aa: CASSFPPTSGRRSYNEQFF

j_call: TRBJ2-5
clone_size: NA
d_call: NA
v_call: TRBV18
cdr3_nt: TGTGCCAGCTCACCACGGTCCGTCGGGGAGACCCAGTACTTC
cdr3_aa: CASSPRSVGETQYF

j_call: TRBJ1-3
clone_size: once
d_call: NA
v_call: TRBV11-2
cdr3_nt: TGTGCCAGCACCCTTAGATTTAGCGGGACGAGCTCTGGAAACACCATATATTTT
cdr3_aa: CASTLRFSGTSSGNTIYF

j_call: TRBJ1-3
clone_size: NA
d_call: NA
v_call: TRBV6-5
cdr3_nt: TGTGCCAGCAGCGTATCCCCCTCTGGAAACACCATATATTTT
cdr3_aa: CASSVSPSGNTIYF

j_call: TRBJ1-1
clone_size: NA
d_call: NA
v_call: TRBV3-1/TRBV3-2
cdr3_nt: TGTGCCAGCAGCCAAGACCGGGGATTGTCGAACACTGAAGCTTTCTTT
cdr3_aa: CASSQDRGLSNTEAFF

j_call: TRBJ2-7
clone_size: NA
d_call: TRBD2
v_call: TRBV19
cdr3_nt: TGTGCCAGTCAGACTCTAGCGGGAGGGCCCCACGAGCAGTACTTC
cdr3_aa: CASQTLAGGPHEQYF

j_call: TRBJ2-7
clone_size: NA
d_call: NA
v_call: TRBV24-1
cdr3_nt: TGTGCCACCAGTGACCCAAGGACAGTCAGGCCGGGGGAGCAGTACTTC
cdr3_aa: CATSDPRTVRPGEQYF

j_call: TRBJ2-5
clone_size: NA
d_call: TRBD2
v_call: TRBV27
cdr3_nt: TGTGCCACCCAACGGCGCCTGACTAGCGGGAGAGGAGGGCAAGAGACCCAGTACTTC
cdr3_aa: CATQRRLTSGRGGQETQYF

j_call: TRBJ2-2
clone_size: NA
d_call: TRBD1
v_call: TRBV10-3
cdr3_nt: TGTGCCACGACTATTGACAGGGACACCGGGGAGCTGTTTTTT
cdr3_aa: CATTIDRDTGELFF

j_call: TRBJ2-5
clone_size: NA
d_call: NA
v_call: TRBV7-9
cdr3_nt: TGTGCCAGCAGCTTCGGGGAGTGGAGGGAGACCCAGTACTTC
cdr3_aa: CASSFGEWRETQYF

j_call: TRBJ2-1
clone_size: NA
d_call: NA
v_call: TRBV20-1
cdr3_nt: TGCAGTGCCGCCCCTCAGAGGGAGCAGTTCTTC
cdr3_aa: CSAAPQREQFF

j_call: TRBJ2-5
clone_size: once
d_call: TRBD1
v_call: TRBV27
cdr3_nt: TGTGCCAGCAGGCGAGGACAGGACCAAGAGACCCAGTACTTC
cdr3_aa: CASRRGQDQETQYF

j_call: TRBJ2-2
clone_size: NA
d_call: TRBD2
v_call: TRBV24-1
cdr3_nt: TGTGCCACCAGTGATCCCCGACTGGGGGGGACCGGGGAGCTGTTTTTT
cdr3_aa: CATSDPRLGGTGELFF

j_call: TRBJ2-5
clone_size: NA
d_call: NA
v_call: TRBV7-8
cdr3_nt: TGTGCCAGCAGCCCCGGACCAACAGTAGAGAGGGCCCAGTACTTC
cdr3_aa: CASSPGPTVERAQYF

j_call: TRBJ2-1
clone_size: NA
d_call: TRBD1
v_call: TRBV6-2/TRBV6-3
cdr3_nt: TGTGCCAGCAGTTACCAGGGGGCTGCCTACAATGAGCAGTTCTTC
cdr3_aa: CASSYQGAAYNEQFF

j_call: TRBJ1-6
clone_size: NA
d_call: TRBD1
v_call: TRBV27
cdr3_nt: TGTGCCAGCAGTTTGCCCAGGGGGCACCTCCACTTT
cdr3_aa: CASSLPRGHLHF

j_call: TRBJ2-3
clone_size: NA
d_call: TRBD2
v_call: TRBV19
cdr3_nt: TGTGCCAGTAGTCCGGGGGGGGCTGGGACAGATACGCAGTATTTT
cdr3_aa: CASSPGGAGTDTQYF

j_call: TRBJ1-6
clone_size: NA
d_call: NA
v_call: TRBV7-8
cdr3_nt: TGTGCCAGCAGCTTAGTCCACGGACGGGGTAATTCACCCCTCCACTTT
cdr3_aa: CASSLVHGRGNSPLHF

j_call: TRBJ2-6
clone_size: NA
d_call: NA
v_call: TRBV7-2
cdr3_nt: TGTGCCAGCAGCTTAGACCTCAGCTCTGGGGCCAACGTCCTGACTTTC
cdr3_aa: CASSLDLSSGANVLTF

j_call: TRBJ2-5
clone_size: NA
d_call: NA
v_call: TRBV7-7
cdr3_nt: TGTGCTAGCAGCCCCCGTCCATCGGGGTCGGAGACCCAGTACTTC
cdr3_aa: CASSPRPSGSETQYF

j_call: TRBJ2-3
clone_size: NA
d_call: TRBD2
v_call: TRBV4-2
cdr3_nt: TGTGCCAGCAGCCAAGATCGGCGACTAGCGGGAGGGACAGATACGCAGTATTTT
cdr3_aa: CASSQDRRLAGGTDTQYF

j_call: TRBJ2-5
clone_size: NA
d_call: NA
v_call: TRBV6-5
cdr3_nt: TGTGCCAGCAGCCCCCGCGGCTCCAGGGGAGAGACCCAGTACTTC
cdr3_aa: CASSPRGSRGETQYF

j_call: TRBJ2-7
clone_size: few
d_call: TRBD2
v_call: TRBV7-3
cdr3_nt: TGTGCCAGCAGCCCCCAGTCCGGGAGGGAGCAGTACTTC
cdr3_aa: CASSPQSGREQYF

j_call: TRBJ1-5
clone_size: few
d_call: TRBD1
v_call: TRBV5-6
cdr3_nt: TGTGCCAGCAGCTTGGGACAGGGGTATCAGCCCCAGCATTTT
cdr3_aa: CASSLGQGYQPQHF

j_call: TRBJ1-4
clone_size: NA
d_call: NA
v_call: TRBV9
cdr3_nt: TGTGCCAGCAGCGTAGGTGCGGGAGGGCGGGAAAAACTGTTTTTT
cdr3_aa: CASSVGAGGREKLFF

j_call: TRBJ2-5
clone_size: NA
d_call: TRBD2
v_call: TRBV7-2
cdr3_nt: TGTGCCAGCAGCCCGGGGGCGGGAGGGCAGGAGACCCAGTACTTC
cdr3_aa: CASSPGAGGQETQYF

j_call: TRBJ1-2
clone_size: NA
d_call: TRBD1
v_call: TRBV4-1
cdr3_nt: TGCGCCAGCAGCCAAGGGGACAGTAACTATGGCTACACCTTC
cdr3_aa: CASSQGDSNYGYTF

j_call: TRBJ1-2
clone_size: NA
d_call: TRBD1
v_call: TRBV11-3
cdr3_nt: TGTGCCAGCAGCAAGACCGCCGGGACAGGGGGGCTCTATGGCTACACCTTC
cdr3_aa: CASSKTAGTGGLYGYTF

j_call: TRBJ2-3
clone_size: NA
d_call: TRBD2
v_call: TRBV5-1
cdr3_nt: TGCGCCAGCAGCTGGGTGGGACTAGCGGCTGGGGATACGCAGTATTTT
cdr3_aa: CASSWVGLAAGDTQYF

j_call: TRBJ2-5
clone_size: NA
d_call: TRBD1
v_call: TRBV7-2
cdr3_nt: TGTGCCAGCAGCCTGACAGGGGGAGAGACCCAGTACTTC
cdr3_aa: CASSLTGGETQYF

j_call: TRBJ2-7
clone_size: NA
d_call: NA
v_call: TRBV29-1
cdr3_nt: TGCAGCGTCTTGGGGCGAACCGCCTACGAGCAGTACTTC
cdr3_aa: CSVLGRTAYEQYF

j_call: TRBJ2-1
clone_size: NA
d_call: NA
v_call: TRBV7-8
cdr3_nt: TGTGCCAGCAGCTTAGCTACAGGGGGGGCTTGGTCCTACAATGAGCAGTTCTTC
cdr3_aa: CASSLATGGAWSYNEQFF

j_call: TRBJ1-2
clone_size: NA
d_call: NA
v_call: TRBV7-2
cdr3_nt: TGTGCCAGCAGCTTGGGCCCGGCGAACTATGGCTACACCTTC
cdr3_aa: CASSLGPANYGYTF

j_call: TRBJ2-1
clone_size: NA
d_call: NA
v_call: TRBV12-5
cdr3_nt: TGTGCTAGTGGTTTGGTATGGGGAGGCAACAATGAGCAGTTCTTC
cdr3_aa: CASGLVWGGNNEQFF

j_call: TRBJ2-7
clone_size: few
d_call: TRBD2
v_call: TRBV6-5
cdr3_nt: TGTGCCAGCAGTCCCTCCGGGGGGTTTTACGAGCAGTACTTC
cdr3_aa: CASSPSGGFYEQYF

j_call: TRBJ2-2
clone_size: NA
d_call: NA
v_call: TRBV5-4
cdr3_nt: TGTGCCAGCAGCCGGCGGCAGAGGGCCAGCACCGGGGAGCTGTTTTTT
cdr3_aa: CASSRRQRASTGELFF

j_call: TRBJ1-6
clone_size: many
d_call: NA
v_call: TRBV6-6
cdr3_nt: TGTGCCAGCAGTTACAGGGCGGGTAATTCACCCCTCCACTTT
cdr3_aa: CASSYRAGNSPLHF